Sequencing of this T cell receptor (beta chain) was carried out in a study of CD8+ T cells in alopecia areata. Whole-study results and caveats: Because one nonresponder was included, the link of baseline CD8+ expansion to response is considered uncertain.

Indicated treatment: oral pan-JAK inhibitor, 5-10 mg twice daily. Those with alopecia areata gave lesional scalp punch biopsies and peripheral blood. Deletions cut 0 bases from V and 1 base from J, with 0 bases between. In germline, CDR1 is SQVTM, CDR2 ANQGSEA. The CDR3 has 11 amino acids. The sequencing template was cDNA reverse transcribed from extracted RNA. Profiling relied on immunoSEQ multiplex PCR, and the TCRdb table lists in-frame clones only, not all of them. This sample carries 15,000 to 20,000 clones, around 60% of them seen once, and the ten largest clones take 8.2%. Concerning this clone itself: Its antigen is as yet unknown.

This sequence originates from a human donor with alopecia areata. The source material was skin, sampled at week 4, from a patient treated with tofacitinib. The chain uses TRBV29-1 and TRBJ1-1; D not certain. The CDR3 reads CSVEENTEAFF. The CDR3 DNA sequence: TGCAGCGTTGAAGAGAACACTGAAGCTTTCTTT.